Included here is one TCR beta chain sequence, with context. The target antigen is unknown. This entry belongs to a study of cytomegalovirus exposure and HLA in healthy donors. The junction had 4 bases not matched to a gene; V was cut back by 5 bases and J by 4 bases. The V gene's germline CDR1 is LNHDA and CDR2 SQIVND (reference sequence). CDR3 length equals 14 residues. The PCR was carried out with 60 Vbeta primers and 13 Jbeta primers. Profiling relied on immunoSEQ multiplex PCR, and the TCRdb table lists in-frame clones only, not all of them. This sample has some 130,000 clones, with just under 80% found just once. Donors had nominal health at sampling but likely had unrecorded immune exposures. Findings and caveats of the study: Cytomegalovirus-associated status was assigned to more than 150 TCR beta chains. A later analysis reportedly identified an Asian-associated ancestry cluster as carrying fewer N-insertions than the approximately 670-donor mean.

Sequencing used PBMCs. This TCR came from a man aged 25 to 40 in good health. The chain carries TRBV19 and TRBJ2-7, with TRBD1 matching over 11 bases. The CDR3 here is CASSPGQGAYEQYF. In nucleotides, the CDR3 is TGTGCCAGTAGTCCCGGACAGGGGGCGTACGAGCAGTACTTC. Complete variable domain (other parts from reference TRBV19 and TRBJ2-7): DGGITQSPKYLFRKEGQNVTLSCEQNLNHDAMYWYRQDPGQGLRLIYYSQIVNDFQKGDIAEGYSVSREKKESFPLTVTSAQKNPTAFYLCASSPGQGAYEQYFGPGTRLTVT.